This entry concerns a single TCR beta chain. What it binds is not known. The data originate from a study of shared clonotypes between healthy human individuals. In the authors' workflow: From ImmunoSEQ came sequences covering only the junction and carrying no quality scores, so filtering differed. The method was immunoSEQ multiplex PCR; TCRdb's version includes in-frame clones alone and lacks a portion of them. V and J calls and clone size are those listed in that table; D and trimming were worked out from the DNA. This sample has some 800,000 clones; 92% occur once, and the top ten carry 24%. The V gene's germline CDR1 is MDHEN and CDR2 SYDVKM. The CDR3 sequence is 14 residues long. V was cut by 2 bases and J by 2 bases, with 10 bases left in between. Study results and limitations: Sequencing depth was expected to influence donor clonotype sharing. Non-shared clonotypes were found to have lower generation probabilities than the clonotypes that were shared by all four of the sorted-subset donors.

The naive CD8 fraction comprised CD45RO-negative cells positively selected for CCR7 and excluded terminally differentiated effector memory CD45RA+ cells. The chain joins TRBV28 to TRBJ2-7; D is ambiguous. Sequencing was done on a sample of naive CD8+ T cells sorted from blood. The sequence was collected from a man aged 25 to 40 in good health. The CDR3 reads CASSLGILAYEQYF. CDR3 nucleotides: TGTGCCAGCAGTTTAGGGATTCTAGCCTACGAGCAGTACTTC. Full variable domain (rest looked up from reference TRBV28 and TRBJ2-7): DVKVTQSSRYLVKRTGEKVFLECVQDMDHENMFWYRQDPGLGLRLIYFSYDVKMKEKGDIPEGYSVSREKKERFSLILESASTNQTSMYLCASSLGILAYEQYFGPGTRLTVT.